This T cell receptor (beta chain) was sequenced during a study of T-cell reconstitution after alpha-beta-depleted transplantation in children. The table lists this clonotype with a few counts. Antigen specificity is unknown. The TCRbeta library was prepared with unique molecular identifiers. Via MiXCR, TCRdb re-called the PCR reads, giving one row per CDR3 protein. The data hold about a million distinct CDR3 sequences, with around 30% observed a single time. Deletions cut 5 bases from V and 4 bases from J, with 17 bases between. Germline CDR1 is MRHNA and CDR2 is SNTAGT. CDR3 size: 15 residues. Findings of the study overall: Among T cells one year after transplant, newly produced cells accounted for most counts and diversity. At day 60, the high TCRbeta diversity found in some patients originated from recipient T cells and thymic progenitors that had survived. Reportedly, roughly two months post-transplant, alpha-beta T cells arose from several hundred expanded graft clones.

The input for sequencing was PBMCs, mostly from graft donor cells, taken 360 days after TCRalphabeta/CD19-depleted stem cell transplant. This receptor was identified in a boy under three years old who had a stem cell transplant for SCID, so the T cells may come from the graft donor. This chain joins TRBV6-4 and TRBJ1-1; D unclear. Written as DNA, the CDR3 is TGTGCCAGCAGTCCACAAGTGGGTCGCAGCACTGAAGCTTTCTTT. Protein sequence: CASSPQVGRSTEAFF.